This T cell receptor beta chain comes out of a study of tumor and adjacent non-tumor tissue in lung cancer. Study at large: Aged about 30 to 76 years, patients included roughly ten men and 5 women with stage I to III disease.

TCRbeta libraries were built with three rounds of nested PCR, modified from ARM-PCR. TCRdb independently ran MiXCR on the multiplex PCR reads; one entry per CDR3 protein. The sample holds 75,000 to 80,000 distinct CDR3 sequences; over 80% are singletons and the top ten take less than 15%. Notes on this clonotype: Its antigen remains unidentified. Since no conserved phenylalanine or tryptophan closes the CDR3, a read error is the likely cause.

No cell sorting was done before RNA was extracted from the tissue. Study outcomes and limitations: Normal lung showed higher cumulative top 100 clone frequency than tumor. Significantly higher TCR diversity was found in tumor than normal lung.

The specimen was lung tumor tissue. The receptor was derived from a woman between 45 and 65 years old with non-small cell lung cancer.

The CDR3 bases are TGTGCCAGCAGTAAGGGACAAACTAATCAGCCCCAGTATATT. The encoded protein is CASSKGQTNQPQYI. The chain is built from TRBV6-2 or TRBV6-3 and TRBJ1-5; D is possibly TRBD1 (6 bases). The J call is uncertain, as TRBJ2-3 better fits the DNA end. The CDR3 has 14 residues. Germline assignment: CDR1 MNHEY and CDR2 SVGEGT.